The rows below give T cell receptor beta chains drawn from one sample of a study of shared clonotypes between healthy human individuals. Libraries were prepared by immunoSEQ multiplex PCR; TCRdb keeps only in-frame clonotypes and omits some of them. The data contain 640,000 or so clones, around 72% of them singletons. The sequenced material came from memory CD4+ T cells sorted from blood. These receptors were collected from a woman in her thirties in good health. CDR3s include the opening cysteine and the closing phenylalanine or tryptophan. D genes are given only for firm matches. A clone size is listed for some rows: how often the clone was seen (once, few, many), or a class if it is expanded.

v_call: TRBV5-4
j_call: TRBJ2-1
clone_size: once
d_call: .
cdr3_nt: TGTGCCAGCAGCTCTACCCGGGAGCAGTTCTTC
cdr3_aa: CASSSTREQFF

v_call: TRBV30
j_call: TRBJ1-1
clone_size: .
d_call: .
cdr3_nt: TGTGCCTGGAGTTCCTCTCCGCATGAAGCTTTCTTT
cdr3_aa: CAWSSSPHEAFF

v_call: TRBV18
j_call: TRBJ2-3
clone_size: few
d_call: .
cdr3_nt: TGTGCCAGCTCACCTGGACGAGGGTCGACAGATACGCAGTATTTT
cdr3_aa: CASSPGRGSTDTQYF

v_call: TRBV4-1
j_call: TRBJ1-2
clone_size: .
d_call: TRBD1
cdr3_nt: TGCGCCAGCAGCCACCCGGACAGGGGGCTGGGGCTTTATGGCTACACCTTC
cdr3_aa: CASSHPDRGLGLYGYTF

v_call: TRBV11-2
j_call: TRBJ2-3
clone_size: .
d_call: .
cdr3_nt: TGTGCCAGCAGCCACGACGGAAGTGGACTAGGGGGTACGCAGTATTTT
cdr3_aa: CASSHDGSGLGGTQYF

v_call: TRBV5-8
j_call: TRBJ2-7
clone_size: few
d_call: .
cdr3_nt: TGTGCCAGCAGCTTTGGCGAGCAGTACTTC
cdr3_aa: CASSFGEQYF

v_call: TRBV27
j_call: TRBJ2-7
clone_size: .
d_call: TRBD1
cdr3_nt: TGTGCCAGCAGTTCCCCGGGACAGGGACACTACGAGCAGTACTTC
cdr3_aa: CASSSPGQGHYEQYF

v_call: TRBV28
j_call: TRBJ1-5
clone_size: .
d_call: .
cdr3_nt: TGTGCCAGCAGTTTAGATCTCAATCAGCCCCAGCATTTT
cdr3_aa: CASSLDLNQPQHF

v_call: TRBV29-1
j_call: TRBJ2-7
clone_size: .
d_call: .
cdr3_nt: TGCAGCGGAACCACGTTGGACTACGAGCAGTACTTC
cdr3_aa: CSGTTLDYEQYF

v_call: TRBV30
j_call: TRBJ1-1
clone_size: once
d_call: .
cdr3_nt: TGTGCCTGGAGGCCACGGAGGACTTCGGAGCTGAACACTGAAGCTTTCTTT
cdr3_aa: CAWRPRRTSELNTEAFF

v_call: TRBV5-1
j_call: TRBJ2-1
clone_size: .
d_call: TRBD2
cdr3_nt: TGCGCCACTCGACTAGCGGGAGGTTACAATGAGCAGTTCTTC
cdr3_aa: CATRLAGGYNEQFF

v_call: TRBV28
j_call: TRBJ2-6
clone_size: .
d_call: .
cdr3_nt: TGTGCCAGCAGTTTTCGAATCGGGGCCAACGTCCTGACTTTC
cdr3_aa: CASSFRIGANVLTF